This is a list of T cell receptor beta chains from one sample in a study of human T cells and chemical hapten exposure. TCRdb re-called the RACE reads with MiXCR, one entry per CDR3 protein. Of 250,000 to 300,000 distinct CDR3 sequences in the sample, roughly 7.4% are singletons; the top ten hold more than 1%. The specimen was whole blood, collected in connection with sensitization to the hapten diphenylcyclopropenone (DPC). The receptor set was obtained from a man between 18 and 29 years old with alopecia areata. Some clones in this sample may be carry-over from other donors' samples. Each CDR3 is given with its conserved first and last residue. The order of the fields is D gene, CDR3 length, V gene, J gene, clone size, CDR3 protein. A D gene is named only where the DNA matches it firmly. Expanded clones are given a class, and other clones once, few, many or no size at all.

>NA|15|TRBV6-5|TRBJ2-1|NA
CASSYRGSIDNEQFF
>NA|13|TRBV27|TRBJ1-1|few
CASRPWDNTEAFF
>NA|14|TRBV5-1|TRBJ1-5|NA
CASSLVEGGEPQHF
>NA|14|TRBV2|TRBJ2-3|NA
CASSRAGSTDTQYF
>TRBD1|17|TRBV12-5|TRBJ2-6|few
CASGLFGTGPGANVLTF
>NA|16|TRBV20-1|TRBJ1-1|few
CSAREGGASRDTEAFF
>TRBD1|15|TRBV29-1|TRBJ2-1|many
CSADEGGQVYNEQFF
>TRBD1|14|TRBV7-8|TRBJ1-5|many
CASSYLTGSQPQHF
>NA|15|TRBV6-5|TRBJ2-7|few
CASSYSGQLSYEQYF
>NA|15|TRBV27|TRBJ2-7|few
CASSLSRGATYEQYF
>NA|12|TRBV28|TRBJ1-2|NA
CASSPLYYGYTF
>NA|13|TRBV11-2|TRBJ1-2|few
CATRGRRNYGYTF
>TRBD1|14|TRBV4-1|TRBJ1-1|many
CASSQGQGSAEAFF
>TRBD2|17|TRBV6-1|TRBJ2-3|NA
CASSVPRSGISTDTQYF
>NA|13|TRBV12-3/TRBV12-4|TRBJ1-5|many
CASSLLATQPQHF
>TRBD1|14|TRBV18|TRBJ1-5|NA
CASSPLQGSQPQHF
>NA|15|TRBV5-6|TRBJ1-5|many
CASSSKYISNQPQHF
>NA|14|TRBV4-1|TRBJ2-5|NA
CASSQVPQVQTQYF
>NA|14|TRBV12-3/TRBV12-4|TRBJ1-1|many
CASSLGGRVTEAFF
>NA|15|TRBV7-2|TRBJ1-1|NA
CASSLRGRSNTEAFF
>NA|17|TRBV4-3|TRBJ2-2|NA
CASSQDERGSYTGELFF
>TRBD2|15|TRBV4-3|TRBJ2-1|many
CASSHSSGGAGEQFF
>NA|15|TRBV5-1|TRBJ2-7|few
CASSLGMPLPYEQYF
>NA|16|TRBV11-2|TRBJ2-3|NA
CASSRGARGYTDTQYF
>NA|15|TRBV12-3/TRBV12-4|TRBJ1-4|many
CASRSNPGLNEKLFF
>NA|17|TRBV4-3|TRBJ1-6|few
CASSQNSRGSDNSPLHF
>NA|14|TRBV12-3/TRBV12-4|TRBJ1-1|NA
CASSLHGLRSEAFF
>NA|14|TRBV11-2|TRBJ2-6|once
CASSVVARANVLTF